These 8 T cell receptor beta chains originate from one sample sequenced in a study of blood T cells in healthy people across ages. Then a second PCR, running roughly 6 to 12 cycles, was carried out with a sample-barcoded 5' primer and a J-beta primer mix. TCRdb re-called the 5' RACE reads with MiXCR, one entry per CDR3 protein. Altogether about 900,000 distinct CDR3 sequences are present, about 62% being singletons, with the ten largest covering around a quarter. The sequencing sample was made of blood. These receptors were obtained from a man aged 30-40 years in good health.

The chain uses TRBV25-1 and TRBJ1-2, with D unresolved. Germline V gene sequence: CDR1 MGHDK, CDR2 SYGVNS. With 6 bases removed from V and 8 bases from J, the gap between germline ends came to 16 bases. CDR3 length equals 13 residues. The CDR3 DNA follows: TGTGCCAGCAGCCCTGACACTCCCTTAGGCTACACCTTC. Amino acids: CASSPDTPLGYTF.

This chain links TRBV5-1 with TRBJ2-3, with a possible D match to TRBD1 (6 bases). CDR1 is SGHRS, CDR2 YFSETQ, per germline. V dropped 1 base and J dropped 0 bases, with 12 bases sitting between them. The CDR3 is made up of 16 amino acids. Written as DNA, the CDR3 is TGCGCCAGCAGCTTGCGGGCAGGGGCCAGCACAGATACGCAGTATTTT. As protein: CASSLRAGASTDTQYF.

J is TRBJ2-7 and V is TRBV5-6, with D tentatively TRBD2 (6 bases). V was shortened by 4 bases and J by 3 bases, with 14 bases between the two germline ends. The CDR3 has 14 amino acids. The V gene's germline CDR1 is SGHDT and CDR2 YYEEEE. The CDR3 region has the DNA TGTGCCAGCAGCCCGATGGAGGGCGTCTACGAGCAGTACTTC. This sequence encodes CASSPMEGVYEQYF.

The V gene is TRBV12-3 or TRBV12-4, the J gene TRBJ1-5; no definite D call. The germline V and J ends were trimmed by 7 bases and 1 base, with 11 bases remaining between them. This CDR3 comprises 14 residues. The CDR3 here is CASKPPGSNQPQHF. In DNA form, the CDR3 reads TGTGCCAGCAAACCCCCAGGAAGCAATCAGCCCCAGCATTTT.

The chain combines TRBV28 with TRBJ2-5; the D gene is possibly TRBD1 (6 bases). Germline V CDR1 and CDR2: MDHEN, SYDVKM. Trimming left V 6 bases short and J 5 bases short, with 19 bases between. The CDR3 contains 15 residues. CDR3 loop: CASSLQHRVAETQYF. The DNA for the CDR3 is TGTGCCAGCAGCCTACAACACAGGGTGGCGGAGACCCAGTACTTC.

The CDR3 sequence is CASSQGRGVVQETQYF. In nucleotides, the CDR3 is TGTGCCAGCAGCCAAGGTAGGGGGGTGGTTCAAGAGACCCAGTACTTC. The rearrangement links TRBV3-1 to TRBJ2-5, with D perhaps given as TRBD1 or TRBD2 (6 bases each). V was cut by 1 base and J by 2 bases, with 14 bases left in between. The CDR3 loop spans 16 amino acids. Germline CDR1 reads LGHDT; CDR2 reads YNNKEL (reference sequence).

This chain links TRBV9 with TRBJ1-6; 9 bases match TRBD1. CDR1 is SGDLS and CDR2 is YYNGEE in the germline V gene. Trimming removed 3 bases from V and 10 bases from J; junction bases left unmatched: 5. The CDR3 length is 14 residues. The CDR3 reads CASSGTGDGSPLHF. The CDR3 DNA follows: TGTGCCAGCAGCGGGACAGGGGATGGATCACCCCTCCACTTT. Complete variable domain (other parts from reference TRBV9 and TRBJ1-6): DSGVTQTPKHLITATGQRVTLRCSPRSGDLSVYWYQQSLDQGLQFLIQYYNGEERAKGNILERFSAQQFPDLHSELNLSSLELGDSALYFCASSGTGDGSPLHFGNGTRLTVT.

Remarks on this clonotype: The germline gene is not matched at one end of the junction; a read error may be the cause. V gene TRBV24-1 combines with J gene TRBJ1-2; D gene unclear. The CDR3 is made up of 12 amino acids. Germline V gene data show CDR1 as KGHDR and CDR2 as SFDVKD. This CDR3 reads CATGDLERGYTF. The CDR3 DNA reads TGTGCCACCGGTGATTTGGAGAGGGGCTACACCTTC.